This T cell receptor (beta chain) came from a study of blood T cell repertoires in COVID-19. On the study more broadly: Samples taken during acute and convalescent COVID-19 were collected in the United States, Italy and Spain. Sources were T cells, B-cell-depleted T cells, or PBMCs; the material itself was cDNA or gDNA.

Study processing details: Amplification from reference gene primers served as the basis for estimated nucleated cell counts. Profiling relied on immunoSEQ multiplex PCR, and the TCRdb table lists in-frame clones only, not all of them. V, J and clone size were drawn from that table, and D and trimming were deduced from the DNA. The sample records about 220,000 clones, more than 65% being singletons. The ends lost 6 bases at V and 5 bases at J; junction bases unmatched: 8. The CDR3 covers 14 residues. Germline V gene lookup returns CDR1 MNHEY and CDR2 SVGAGI. This TCR derives from a woman aged 60 to 75 with acute or convalescent COVID-19. The chain recombines TRBV6-5 with TRBJ1-2, with 8 bases lining up with TRBD1. Sequencing used peripheral blood. The DNA of the CDR3 is TGTGCCAGCAGACGGGACAGGCCGGGGTATGGCTACACCTTC. It encodes CASRRDRPGYGYTF.